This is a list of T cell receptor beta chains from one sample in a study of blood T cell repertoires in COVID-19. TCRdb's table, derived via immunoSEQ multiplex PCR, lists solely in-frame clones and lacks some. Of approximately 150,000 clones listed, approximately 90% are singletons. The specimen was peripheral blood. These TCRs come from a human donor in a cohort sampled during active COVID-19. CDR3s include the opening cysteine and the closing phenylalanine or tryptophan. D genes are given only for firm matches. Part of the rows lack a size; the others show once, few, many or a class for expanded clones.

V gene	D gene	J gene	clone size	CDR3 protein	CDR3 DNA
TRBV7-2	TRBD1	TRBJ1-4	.	CASNARGPTAKLFF	TGTGCCAGCAACGCTAGGGGGCCCACAGCAAAACTGTTTTTT
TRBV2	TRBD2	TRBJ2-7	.	CASSDAGGSYEQYF	TGTGCCAGCAGTGATGCCGGGGGGTCCTACGAGCAGTACTTC
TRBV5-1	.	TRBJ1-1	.	CASVGQTNTEAFF	TGCGCCAGTGTGGGACAAACGAACACTGAAGCTTTCTTT
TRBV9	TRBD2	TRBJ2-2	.	CASSATSGGASGELFF	TGTGCCAGCAGCGCAACTAGCGGGGGGGCCTCCGGGGAGCTGTTTTTT
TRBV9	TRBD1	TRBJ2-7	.	CASSPEDRYSYEQYF	TGTGCCAGCAGCCCCGAGGACAGGTACTCCTACGAGCAGTACTTC
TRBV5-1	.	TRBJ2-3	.	CASSFGGRTDTQYF	TGCGCCAGCAGCTTTGGCGGCCGCACAGATACGCAGTATTTT
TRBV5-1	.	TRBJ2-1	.	CASSLGQTNEQFF	TGCGCCAGCAGCCTTGGACAAACAAATGAGCAGTTCTTC
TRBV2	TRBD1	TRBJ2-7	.	CASRDRGSLYEQYF	TGTGCCAGCAGAGACAGGGGTTCCCTATACGAGCAGTACTTC
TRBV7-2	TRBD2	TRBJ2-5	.	CASSFPGLAGGETQYF	TGTGCCAGCAGCTTCCCGGGGCTAGCGGGCGGGGAGACCCAGTACTTC
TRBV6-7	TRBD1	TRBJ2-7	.	CASGDSPYEQYF	TGTGCCAGCGGGGACAGTCCCTACGAGCAGTACTTC
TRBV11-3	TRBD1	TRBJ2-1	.	CASSLEGQAYNEQFF	TGTGCCAGCAGCTTAGAAGGACAGGCCTACAATGAGCAGTTCTTC
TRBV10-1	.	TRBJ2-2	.	CASSESGTWIQPNTGELFF	TGCGCCAGCAGTGAGTCCGGGACATGGATCCAACCTAACACCGGGGAGCTGTTTTTT
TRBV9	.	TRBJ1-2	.	CASSPGAAHYGYTF	TGTGCCAGCAGCCCTGGGGCAGCCCACTATGGCTACACCTTC
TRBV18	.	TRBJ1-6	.	CASSPNGVQNSPLHF	TGTGCCAGCTCACCAAACGGGGTTCAGAATTCACCCCTCCACTTT
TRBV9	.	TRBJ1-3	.	CASSVGSGFRGNTIYF	TGTGCCAGCAGCGTAGGCTCCGGGTTTCGCGGAAACACCATATATTTT
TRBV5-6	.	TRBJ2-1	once	CASSWGESSYNEQFF	TGTGCCAGCAGCTGGGGGGAGAGCTCCTACAATGAGCAGTTCTTC
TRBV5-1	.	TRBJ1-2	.	CASSLGGLGYGYTF	TGCGCCAGCAGCTTGGGGGGGCTGGGCTATGGCTACACCTTC
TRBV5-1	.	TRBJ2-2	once	CASSLGLAMNTGELFF	TGCGCCAGCAGCTTAGGTTTAGCGATGAACACCGGGGAGCTGTTTTTT
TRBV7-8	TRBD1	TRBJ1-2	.	CASSWGTGYGYTF	TGTGCCAGCAGCTGGGGGACAGGCTATGGCTACACCTTC
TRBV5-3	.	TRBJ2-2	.	CARSFLRTTYTGELFF	TGTGCCAGAAGCTTCCTCCGGACTACATACACCGGGGAGCTGTTTTTT
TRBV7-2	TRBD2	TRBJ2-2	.	CASSWSGGASAGELFF	TGTGCCAGCAGCTGGAGCGGGGGGGCCTCCGCCGGGGAGCTGTTTTTT
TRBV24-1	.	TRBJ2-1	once	CATSDLGQREQFF	TGTGCCACCAGTGATTTGGGGCAGCGGGAGCAGTTCTTC
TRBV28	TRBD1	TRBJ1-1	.	CASSFDWGTGRGHTEAFF	TGTGCCAGCAGTTTTGATTGGGGGACAGGGAGAGGTCACACTGAAGCTTTCTTT
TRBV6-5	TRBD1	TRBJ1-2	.	CASSPDRGYGYTF	TGTGCCAGCAGTCCGGACAGGGGCTATGGCTACACCTTC
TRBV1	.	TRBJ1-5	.	CTSSQAGSYGNQPQHF	TGCACCAGCAGCCAAGCAGGTTCTTATGGGAATCAGCCCCAGCATTTT
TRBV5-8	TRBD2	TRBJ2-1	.	CASLGIAGGQSSYNEQFF	TGTGCCAGCCTGGGGATAGCGGGGGGCCAGAGCTCCTACAATGAGCAGTTCTTC
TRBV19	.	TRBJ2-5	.	CASSIGRVGETQYF	TGTGCCAGTAGTATAGGCAGGGTTGGAGAGACCCAGTACTTC
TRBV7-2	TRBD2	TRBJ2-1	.	CASSLGLAGGPGYEQFF	TGTGCCAGCAGCTTAGGACTAGCGGGGGGGCCGGGTTACGAGCAGTTCTTC
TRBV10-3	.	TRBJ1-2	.	CAISEGGGNYGYTF	TGTGCCATCAGTGAGGGGGGGGGCAACTATGGCTACACCTTC
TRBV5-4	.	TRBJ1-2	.	CASSLQGSNYGYTF	TGTGCCAGCAGCTTACAGGGCAGTAACTATGGCTACACCTTC
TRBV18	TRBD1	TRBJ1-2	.	CASSKTGQSNGYTF	TGTGCCAGCTCAAAGACGGGACAGTCCAATGGCTACACCTTC
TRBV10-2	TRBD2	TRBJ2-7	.	CASSESPALAGEIYGEQYF	TGCGCCAGCAGTGAGTCACCGGCCCTAGCGGGGGAGATTTACGGCGAGCAGTACTTC
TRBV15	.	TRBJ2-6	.	CATRGWSGANVLTF	TGTGCCACCAGGGGCTGGTCTGGGGCCAACGTCCTGACTTTC
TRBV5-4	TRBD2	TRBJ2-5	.	CASSLRGGEETQYF	TGTGCCAGCAGCCTCCGGGGGGGCGAAGAGACCCAGTACTTC
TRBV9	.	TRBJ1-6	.	CARGGSPLHF	TGTGCCAGGGGGGGGTCACCCCTCCACTTT
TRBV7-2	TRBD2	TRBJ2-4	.	CASSPGEGRTKNIQYF	TGTGCCAGCAGCCCCGGGGAGGGGAGGACCAAAAACATTCAGTACTTC
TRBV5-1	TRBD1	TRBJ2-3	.	CASSLGQGRGDTQYF	TGCGCCAGCAGCCTGGGACAGGGCAGAGGAGATACGCAGTATTTT
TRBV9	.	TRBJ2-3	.	CASSPTLWSSTDTQYF	TGTGCCAGCAGCCCCACCCTATGGTCTAGCACAGATACGCAGTATTTT
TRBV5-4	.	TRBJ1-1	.	CASRQSPRGHSEAFF	TGTGCCAGCAGGCAGTCCCCTCGGGGACACTCTGAAGCTTTCTTT
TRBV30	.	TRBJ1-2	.	CAWSVRQILYGYTF	TGTGCCTGGAGTGTTCGACAGATCCTCTATGGCTACACCTTC
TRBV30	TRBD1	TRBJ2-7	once	CAWTDRGREQYF	TGTGCCTGGACGGACAGGGGTAGGGAGCAGTACTTC
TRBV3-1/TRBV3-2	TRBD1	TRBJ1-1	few	CASSQATGETEAFF	TGTGCCAGCAGCCAAGCGACAGGGGAAACTGAAGCTTTCTTT
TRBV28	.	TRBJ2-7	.	CASSLPGPYEQYF	TGTGCCAGCAGTTTACCGGGTCCCTACGAGCAGTACTTC
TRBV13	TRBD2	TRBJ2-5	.	CASSSTSGGMTYATQYF	TGTGCCAGCAGCTCGACTAGCGGGGGGATGACATACGCGACCCAGTACTTC
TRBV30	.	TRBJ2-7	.	CAWRRHRSYEQYF	TGTGCCTGGAGACGACATCGATCCTACGAGCAGTACTTC
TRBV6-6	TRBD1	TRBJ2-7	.	CASSYTKGQGGEQYF	TGTGCCAGCAGTTACACCAAAGGACAGGGGGGCGAGCAGTACTTC
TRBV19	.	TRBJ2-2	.	CASSSRVYTGELFF	TGTGCCAGTAGCTCCAGGGTTTACACCGGGGAGCTGTTTTTT
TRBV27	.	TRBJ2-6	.	CASSLLARDSGANVLTF	TGTGCCAGCAGTCTCTTGGCCCGTGACTCTGGGGCCAACGTCCTGACTTTC